Given below is one TCR beta chain in context. Its antigen is currently unknown. The V end was cut by 7 bases, the J end by 9 bases, with 15 bases between. CDR3 length equals 14 residues. In germline, CDR1 is KGHDR, CDR2 SFDVKD. These data originate in a study of T cell responses to AZD1222 COVID-19 vaccine. Study-level points and caveats: No day 14 peak samples; only post-peak repertoires were characterized.

Measured with immunoSEQ multiplex PCR; TCRdb has only the in-frame clones, and not every one. The sample lists approximately 150,000 clones, 94% seen once, with roughly 5.6% in the top ten. The sequenced sample was peripheral blood, obtained 28 days after the second AZD1222 dose. The receptor was isolated from an adult who received the AZD1222 COVID-19 vaccine. This chain links TRBV24-1 with TRBJ1-6; D may be TRBD1 (6 bases). CDR3 region: CATSQGTWGSPLHF. The DNA of the CDR3 is TGTGCCACCAGCCAGGGGACTTGGGGTTCACCCCTCCACTTT.